The present TCR beta chain was sequenced within a study of response to subunit inactivated influenza vaccine. V lost 6 bases, J lost 5 bases, and 8 bases lay in between. This CDR3 is 11 amino acids long. CDR1 DFQATT and CDR2 SNEGSKA come from the germline V gene (reference sequence). TCRdb re-derived calls from the RT-PCR reads in MiXCR, one entry per CDR3 protein. This sample has approximately 200,000 distinct CDR3 sequences, with over 13% found just once. This clonotype was detected only a few times. The receptor was isolated from a man aged 50 to 60 who received an inactivated influenza vaccine. This specimen consisted of CD8+ T cells sorted from PBMCs, obtained more than 4 days after vaccination. This chain links TRBV20-1 with TRBJ2-1; D uncertain. CDR3 sequence: CSAVTNNEQFF. CDR3 bases: TGCAGTGCCGTTACAAACAATGAGCAGTTCTTC.